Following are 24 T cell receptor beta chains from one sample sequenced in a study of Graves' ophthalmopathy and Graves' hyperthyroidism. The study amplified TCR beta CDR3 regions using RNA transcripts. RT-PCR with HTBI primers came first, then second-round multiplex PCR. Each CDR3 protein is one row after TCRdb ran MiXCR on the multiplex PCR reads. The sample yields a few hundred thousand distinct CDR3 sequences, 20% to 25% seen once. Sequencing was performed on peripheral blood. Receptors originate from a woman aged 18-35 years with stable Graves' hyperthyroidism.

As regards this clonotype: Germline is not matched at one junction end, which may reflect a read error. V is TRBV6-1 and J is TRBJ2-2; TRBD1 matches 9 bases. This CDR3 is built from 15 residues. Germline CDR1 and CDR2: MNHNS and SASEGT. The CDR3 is CASSPTGGRTGELLF. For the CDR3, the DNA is TGTGCCAGCAGTCCTACAGGGGGCCGCACCGGGGAGCTGCTTTTT.

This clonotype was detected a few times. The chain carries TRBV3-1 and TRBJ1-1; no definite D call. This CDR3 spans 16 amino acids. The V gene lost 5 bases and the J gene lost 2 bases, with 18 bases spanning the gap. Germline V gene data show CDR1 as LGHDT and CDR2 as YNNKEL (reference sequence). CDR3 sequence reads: CASSVQNSEGNTEAFF. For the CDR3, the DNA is TGTGCCAGCAGCGTACAAAACAGTGAGGGAAACACTGAAGCTTTCTTT.

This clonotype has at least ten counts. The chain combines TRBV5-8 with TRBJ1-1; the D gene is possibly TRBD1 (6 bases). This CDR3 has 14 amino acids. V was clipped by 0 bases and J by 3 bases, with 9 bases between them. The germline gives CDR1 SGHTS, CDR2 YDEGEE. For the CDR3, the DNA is TGTGCCAGCAGCTTGGGAACAGGGTACACTGAAGCTTTCTTT. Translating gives CASSLGTGYTEAFF.

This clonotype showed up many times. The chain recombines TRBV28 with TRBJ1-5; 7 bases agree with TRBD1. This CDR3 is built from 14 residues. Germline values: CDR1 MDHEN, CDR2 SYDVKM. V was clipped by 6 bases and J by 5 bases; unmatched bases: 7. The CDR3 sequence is CASSPGGNYQPQHF. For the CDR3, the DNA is TGTGCCAGCAGCCCAGGGGGTAACTATCAGCCCCAGCATTTT.

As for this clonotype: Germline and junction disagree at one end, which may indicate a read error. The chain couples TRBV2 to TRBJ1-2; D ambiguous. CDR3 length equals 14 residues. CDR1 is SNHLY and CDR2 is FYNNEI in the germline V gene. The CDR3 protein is CASREGPSIYGYTF. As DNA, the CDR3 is TGTGCCAGCAGAGAAGGACCGTCGATCTATGGCTACACCTTC. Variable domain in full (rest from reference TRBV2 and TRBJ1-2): EPEVTQTPSHQVTQMGQEVILRCVPISNHLYFYWYRQILGQKVEFLVSFYNNEISEKSEIFDDQFSVERPDGSNFTLKIRSTKLEDSAMYFCASREGPSIYGYTFGSGTRLTVV.

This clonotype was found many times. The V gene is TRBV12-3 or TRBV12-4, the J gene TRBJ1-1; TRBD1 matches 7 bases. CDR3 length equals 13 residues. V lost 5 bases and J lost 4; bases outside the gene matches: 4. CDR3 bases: TGTGCCAGCAGTCTGGGACAGATCACTGAAGCTTTCTTT. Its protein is CASSLGQITEAFF.

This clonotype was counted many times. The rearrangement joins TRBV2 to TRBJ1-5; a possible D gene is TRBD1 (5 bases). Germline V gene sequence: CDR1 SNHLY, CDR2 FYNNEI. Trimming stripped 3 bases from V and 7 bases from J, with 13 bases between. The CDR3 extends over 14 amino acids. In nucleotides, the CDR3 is TGTGCCAGCAGTGAGGGGCAGGGCGGGCAGCCCCAGCATTTT. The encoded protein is CASSEGQGGQPQHF.

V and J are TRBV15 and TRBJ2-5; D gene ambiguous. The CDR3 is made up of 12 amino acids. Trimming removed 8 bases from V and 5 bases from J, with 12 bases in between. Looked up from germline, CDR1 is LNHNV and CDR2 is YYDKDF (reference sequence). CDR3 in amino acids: CATSTDQETQYF. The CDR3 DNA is TGTGCCACCTCGACCGATCAGGAGACCCAGTACTTC.

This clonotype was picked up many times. CDR3 sequence reads: CASRTRGTGELFF. The CDR3 DNA follows: TGTGCCAGCAGGACACGGGGTACCGGGGAGCTGTTTTTT. The rearrangement links TRBV2 to TRBJ2-2, with D tentatively TRBD2 (5 bases). Germline lookup yields CDR1 SNHLY and CDR2 FYNNEI. The CDR3 has 13 residues. V was trimmed by 6 bases and J by 5 bases, leaving 10 bases between them.

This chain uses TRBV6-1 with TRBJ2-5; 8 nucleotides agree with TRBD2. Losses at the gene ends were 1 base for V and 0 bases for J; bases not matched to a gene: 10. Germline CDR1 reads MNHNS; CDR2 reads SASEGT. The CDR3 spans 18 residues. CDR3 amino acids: CASSEGRGLAGYQETQYF. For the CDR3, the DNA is TGTGCCAGCAGTGAAGGTCGCGGGTTAGCGGGGTACCAAGAGACCCAGTACTTC.

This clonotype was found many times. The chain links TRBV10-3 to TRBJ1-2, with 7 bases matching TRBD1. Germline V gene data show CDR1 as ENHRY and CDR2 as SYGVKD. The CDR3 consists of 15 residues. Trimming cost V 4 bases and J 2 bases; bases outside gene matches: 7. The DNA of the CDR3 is TGTGCCATCAGTGTCCGGACAGGCGAAAACTATGGCTACACCTTC. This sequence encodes CAISVRTGENYGYTF.

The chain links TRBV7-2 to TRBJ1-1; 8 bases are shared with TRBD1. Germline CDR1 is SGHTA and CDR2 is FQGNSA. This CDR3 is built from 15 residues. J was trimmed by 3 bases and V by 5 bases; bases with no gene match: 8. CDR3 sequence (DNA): TGTGCCAGCAGCCAGATGCAGGGGGCCGACACTGAAGCTTTCTTT. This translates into CASSQMQGADTEAFF.

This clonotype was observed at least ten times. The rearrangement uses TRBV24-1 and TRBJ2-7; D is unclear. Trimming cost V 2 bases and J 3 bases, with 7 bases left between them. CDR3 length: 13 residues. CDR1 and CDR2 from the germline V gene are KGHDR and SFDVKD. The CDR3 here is CATSDSEYYEQYF. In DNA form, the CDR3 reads TGTGCCACCAGTGATTCAGAGTACTACGAGCAGTACTTC.

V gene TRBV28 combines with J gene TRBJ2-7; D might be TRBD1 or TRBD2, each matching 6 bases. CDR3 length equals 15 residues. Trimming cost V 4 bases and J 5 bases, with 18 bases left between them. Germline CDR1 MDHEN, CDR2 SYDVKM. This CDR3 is CASSSRRAGVDEQYF. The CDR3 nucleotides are TGTGCCAGCAGTTCTCGGAGGGCAGGGGTCGACGAGCAGTACTTC.

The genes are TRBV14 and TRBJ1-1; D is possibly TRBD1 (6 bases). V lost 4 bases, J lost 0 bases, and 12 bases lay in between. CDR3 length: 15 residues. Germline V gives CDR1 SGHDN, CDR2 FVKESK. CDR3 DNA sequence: TGTGCCAGCAGCCTCTACAGGGCTTTGAACACTGAAGCTTTCTTT. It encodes CASSLYRALNTEAFF.

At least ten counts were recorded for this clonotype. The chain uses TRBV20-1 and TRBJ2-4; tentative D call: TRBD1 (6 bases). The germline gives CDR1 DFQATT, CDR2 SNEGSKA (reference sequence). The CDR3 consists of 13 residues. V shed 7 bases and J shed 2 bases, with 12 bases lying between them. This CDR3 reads CSEGELTKNIQYF. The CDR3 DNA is TGCAGTGAGGGGGAACTAACCAAAAACATTCAGTACTTC.

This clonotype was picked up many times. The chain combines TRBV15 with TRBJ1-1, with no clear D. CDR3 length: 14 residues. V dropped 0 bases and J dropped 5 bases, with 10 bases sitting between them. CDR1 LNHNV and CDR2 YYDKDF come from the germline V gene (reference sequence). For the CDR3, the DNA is TGTGCCACCAGCAGAGATATTATGGGGACTGAAGCTTTCTTT. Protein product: CATSRDIMGTEAFF.

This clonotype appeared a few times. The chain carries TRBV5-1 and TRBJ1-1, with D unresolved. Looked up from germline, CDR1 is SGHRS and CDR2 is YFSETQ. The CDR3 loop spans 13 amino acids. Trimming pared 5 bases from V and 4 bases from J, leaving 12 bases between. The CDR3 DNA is TGCGCCAGCAGGGATAGTTGGGGCACTGAAGCTTTCTTT. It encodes CASRDSWGTEAFF.

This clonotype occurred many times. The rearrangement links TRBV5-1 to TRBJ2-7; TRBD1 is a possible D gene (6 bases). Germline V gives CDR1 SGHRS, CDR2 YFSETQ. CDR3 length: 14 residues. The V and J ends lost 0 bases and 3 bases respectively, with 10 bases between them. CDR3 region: CASSLGQAVYEQYF. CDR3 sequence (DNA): TGCGCCAGCAGCTTGGGACAGGCAGTCTACGAGCAGTACTTC. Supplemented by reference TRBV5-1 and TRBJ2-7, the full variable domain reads KAGVTQTPRYLIKTRGQQVTLSCSPISGHRSVSWYQQTPGQGLQFLFEYFSETQRNKGNFPGRFSGRQFSNSRSEMNVSTLELGDSALYLCASSLGQAVYEQYFGPGTRLTVT.

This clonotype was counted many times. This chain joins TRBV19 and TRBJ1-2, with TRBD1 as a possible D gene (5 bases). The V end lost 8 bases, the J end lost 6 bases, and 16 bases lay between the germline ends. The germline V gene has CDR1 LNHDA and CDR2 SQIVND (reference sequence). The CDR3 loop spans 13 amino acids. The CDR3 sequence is CASGVLRDDGYTF. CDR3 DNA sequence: TGTGCCAGTGGGGTACTAAGGGACGATGGCTACACCTTC.

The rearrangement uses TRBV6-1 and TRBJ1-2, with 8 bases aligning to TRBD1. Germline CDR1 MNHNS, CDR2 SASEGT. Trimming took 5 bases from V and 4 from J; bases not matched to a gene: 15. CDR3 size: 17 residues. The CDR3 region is CASSPNGRPGGGYGYTF. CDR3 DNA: TGTGCCAGCAGTCCTAATGGACGACCAGGGGGCGGCTATGGCTACACCTTC.

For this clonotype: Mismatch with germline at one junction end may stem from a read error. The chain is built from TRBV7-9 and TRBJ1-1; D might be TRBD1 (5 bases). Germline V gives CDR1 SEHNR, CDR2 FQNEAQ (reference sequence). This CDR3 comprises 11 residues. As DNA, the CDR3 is TGTGCCAGCATCTGGGGCGCTGATGCTTTCTTT. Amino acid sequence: CASIWGADAFF.

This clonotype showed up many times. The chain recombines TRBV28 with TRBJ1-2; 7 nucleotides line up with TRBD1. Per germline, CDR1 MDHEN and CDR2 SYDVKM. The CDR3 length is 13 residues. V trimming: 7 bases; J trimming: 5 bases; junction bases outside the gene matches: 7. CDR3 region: CASTPGTEYGYTF. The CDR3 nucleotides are TGTGCCAGCACACCTGGGACAGAATATGGCTACACCTTC.

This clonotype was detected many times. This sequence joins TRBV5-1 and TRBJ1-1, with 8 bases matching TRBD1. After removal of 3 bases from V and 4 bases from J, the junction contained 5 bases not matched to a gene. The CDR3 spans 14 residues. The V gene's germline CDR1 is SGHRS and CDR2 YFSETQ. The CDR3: CASSSQGATTEAFF. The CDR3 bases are TGCGCCAGCAGCTCCCAGGGGGCGACCACTGAAGCTTTCTTT.